The next 30 T cell receptor beta chains were all read from a single sample in a study of regulatory T cells in long-lasting Graves disease. Time point indicated: newly diagnosed GD, antithyroid drugs for less than 3 months. After RNA was extracted from PBMCs, the TCR library was made from it. Investigators prepared the TCR beta libraries by applying iRepertoire HTBI primers and Arm-PCR of CDR3 regions. A single record per CDR3 protein comes from TCRdb applying MiXCR to the multiplex PCR reads. The table has hundreds of thousands of distinct CDR3 sequences, approximately 13% seen once. These same data were also listed under a study on T cells in Graves' hyperthyroidism and ophthalmopathy.

The sample in question was peripheral blood mononuclear cells (PBMCs), obtained at new diagnosis, from a patient treated with antithyroid drugs. These receptors all stem from a man in his thirties or forties with Graves disease.

In this sample, this clonotype turned up a few times. The chain carries TRBV4-1 and TRBJ2-7; D gene uncertain. Germline V lookup: CDR1 MGHRA, CDR2 YSYEKL. V lost 0 bases, J lost 6 bases, and 15 bases lay in between. The CDR3 has 15 residues. For the CDR3, the DNA is TGCGCCAGCAGCCAAGAGGGCCACCAACTATGCGAGCAGTACTTC. Translation gives CASSQEGHQLCEQYF.

This clonotype was detected a few times. This chain connects TRBV19 to TRBJ1-5; D is unresolved. CDR3 size: 15 residues. The V gene's germline CDR1 is LNHDA and CDR2 SQIVND (reference sequence). Between the trimmed V and J ends, which lost 10 bases and 4 bases, there was a span of 20 bases. In DNA form, the CDR3 reads TGTGCCACCACCTATAAGGTCAACAGAAATCAGCCCCAGCATTTT. Translating it yields CATTYKVNRNQPQHF.

The chain uses TRBV20-1 and TRBJ1-5; 11 bases align to TRBD1. CDR3 length: 15 residues. The V gene end was trimmed by 3 bases and the J gene end by 9 bases; junction bases not matched to a gene: 10. Looked up from germline, CDR1 is DFQATT and CDR2 is SNEGSKA (reference sequence). The CDR3 reads CSASVGTGGTRPQHF. The CDR3, as DNA: TGCAGTGCTAGTGTCGGGACAGGGGGTACTCGGCCCCAGCATTTT.

As for this clonotype: With a much larger clone just one base away, this may be a read error. The chain recombines TRBV30 with TRBJ2-1; D may be TRBD2 (5 bases). Germline lookup yields CDR1 GTSNPN and CDR2 SVGIG (reference sequence). This CDR3 has 15 amino acids. This CDR3 reads CAWSVDGVGYNEQLF. CDR3 DNA sequence: TGTGCCTGGAGTGTAGACGGGGTTGGTTACAATGAGCAGCTCTTC. The variable domain in full, completed from reference TRBV30 and TRBJ2-1, reads SQTIHQWPATLVQPVGSPLSLECTVEGTSNPNLYWYRQAAGRGLQLLFYSVGIGQISSEVPQNLSASRPQDRQFILSSKKLLLSDSGFYLCAWSVDGVGYNEQLFGPGTRLTVL.

The J gene is TRBJ2-3, the V gene TRBV5-1, with 9 bases that match TRBD1. The J call may be wrong; the DNA end is better matched by TRBJ1-1. The germline V gene has CDR1 SGHRS and CDR2 YFSETQ. The CDR3 consists of 15 residues. CDR3 protein: CASSLEQGANTEAFF. Here the CDR3 DNA reads TGCGCCAGCAGCTTGGAACAGGGGGCCAACACTGAAGCTTTCTTT.

This clonotype was detected a few times. The genes are TRBV7-9 and TRBJ1-6; 9 positions match TRBD1. Trimming took 4 bases from V and 9 from J; bases not matched to a gene: 13. CDR1 is SEHNR and CDR2 is FQNEAQ in the germline V gene (reference sequence). CDR3 size: 17 residues. For the CDR3, the DNA is TGTGCCAGCAGCTCGACTCGTACAGGGGGCGAAAGTTCACCCCTCCACTTT. The encoded protein is CASSSTRTGGESSPLHF.

This clonotype showed up just a few times. The rearrangement uses TRBV27 and TRBJ2-3; tentatively, D is TRBD2 (6 bases). The germline V gene has CDR1 MNHEY and CDR2 SMNVEV (reference sequence). CDR3 length: 14 amino acids. V lost 5 bases and J 2 bases, leaving 11 bases between the germline ends. The CDR3 DNA follows: TGTGCCAGCAGTGAAGCGGGCTACACAGATACGCAGTATTTT. It is translated as CASSEAGYTDTQYF.

This clonotype was seen ten or more times. The rearrangement links TRBV27 to TRBJ1-1; 9 bases agree with TRBD1. V was pared by 6 bases and J by 3 bases, with 8 bases of the junction left unmatched. Germline V gives CDR1 MNHEY, CDR2 SMNVEV (reference sequence). This CDR3 region has 15 residues. DNA for the CDR3: TGTGCCAGCAGACAGAGGGACAGGGTACACACTGAAGCTTTCTTT. Translation: CASRQRDRVHTEAFF.

The DNA for the CDR3 is TGCGCCAGCAGCCAAAGAGACAGTACTGGAAACACCATATATTTT. Protein sequence: CASSQRDSTGNTIYF. This chain links TRBV4-1 with TRBJ1-3, with a tentative D call TRBD1 (5 bases). Germline assignment: CDR1 MGHRA and CDR2 YSYEKL. V lost 2 bases and J lost 2, with 10 bases in between. The CDR3 has 15 residues.

Only a few counts were recorded for this clonotype. CDR3 amino acids: CSARDLLAGGRNEQFF. In nucleotides, the CDR3 is TGCAGTGCTAGAGACCTTCTGGCGGGAGGGAGGAATGAGCAGTTCTTC. The J gene is TRBJ2-1, the V gene TRBV20-1; 9 bases agree with TRBD2. Germline CDR1 reads DFQATT; CDR2 reads SNEGSKA (reference sequence). Unmatched junction bases numbered 10, after V lost 0 bases and J lost 7 bases. This CDR3 contains 16 residues.

The chain is built from TRBV20-1 and TRBJ2-1; 8 positions agree with TRBD2. Germline CDR1 and CDR2: DFQATT and SNEGSKA (reference sequence). The CDR3 consists of 13 residues. Trimming took 3 bases from V and 14 from J; bases not matched to a gene: 12. The CDR3 protein is CSARVAGFSPEFF. The CDR3 DNA is TGCAGTGCTAGGGTAGCGGGATTTTCCCCCGAGTTCTTC.

Ten or more counts support this clonotype. V gene TRBV20-1 combines with J gene TRBJ2-1; D is possibly TRBD2 (6 bases). There are 17 residues in the CDR3. Germline V gene lookup returns CDR1 DFQATT and CDR2 SNEGSKA (reference sequence). V lost 1 base and J 9 bases, leaving 25 bases between the germline ends. CDR3 nucleotide sequence: TGCAGTGCTAGAGGTCTATTAGCGGACCTGGTCCCCAGTGAGCAGTTCTTC. Amino acids: CSARGLLADLVPSEQFF.

This clonotype was recorded many times. The chain uses TRBV2 and TRBJ2-5; 7 nucleotides match TRBD1. Per germline, CDR1 SNHLY and CDR2 FYNNEI. The trim removed 6 bases at V and 5 bases at J, leaving 9 bases unmatched. CDR3 length: 14 amino acids. CDR3 bases: TGTGCCAGCAGCGGGACAGCTAGGGTGGAGACCCAGTACTTC. Its protein product is CASSGTARVETQYF.

This clonotype was picked up many times. This chain links TRBV2 with TRBJ2-3, with 10 bases identical to TRBD2. With 7 bases clipped from V and 6 bases from J, the junction kept 7 bases outside the gene matches. The CDR3 is 14 residues long. Germline CDR1 SNHLY, CDR2 FYNNEI. CDR3 sequence reads: CASILAGAGDTQYF. In nucleotides, the CDR3 is TGTGCCAGCATTCTAGCGGGAGCTGGCGATACGCAGTATTTT.

This clonotype has just a few counts. This sequence joins TRBV6-1 and TRBJ2-3; 8 bases fit TRBD2. The end of the DNA aligns better with TRBJ2-5, so the J call may be wrong. The germline CDR1 and CDR2 sequences are MNHNS and SASEGT. The CDR3 runs to 14 residues. CDR3 sequence reads: CASSLGLARETQYF. CDR3 in DNA: TGTGCCAGCAGCTTAGGACTAGCTAGGGAGACCCAGTACTTC.

The chain carries TRBV20-1 and TRBJ1-3, with D possibly being TRBD1 (6 bases). The V end lost 5 bases, the J end lost 0 bases, and 17 bases lay between the germline ends. Germline values: CDR1 DFQATT, CDR2 SNEGSKA (reference sequence). The CDR3 covers 16 residues. This CDR3 is CSADTPDRSSGNTIYF. For the CDR3, the DNA is TGCAGTGCTGACACCCCCGACAGGAGCTCTGGAAACACCATATATTTT.

This chain uses TRBV20-1 with TRBJ2-2; D unresolved. This CDR3 contains 14 residues. Germline CDR1 DFQATT, CDR2 SNEGSKA (reference sequence). The V end lost 0 bases, the J end lost 6 bases, and 11 bases lay between the germline ends. The CDR3: CSARDSGLAGELFF. The CDR3 nucleotides are TGCAGTGCTAGAGATTCCGGGCTAGCCGGGGAGCTGTTTTTT.

In this sample, this clonotype turned up many times. This chain uses TRBV2 with TRBJ2-2, with 8 bases aligning to TRBD1. V was pared by 7 bases and J by 5 bases, with 12 bases of the junction left unmatched. Germline V gene data show CDR1 as SNHLY and CDR2 as FYNNEI. The CDR3 totals 16 residues. The CDR3 nucleotides read TGTGCCAGCAACCTGAAAGGGACAGGTCGTACCGGGGAGCTGTTTTTT. This translates into CASNLKGTGRTGELFF.

The sample holds many counts of this clonotype. V and J are TRBV6-1 and TRBJ2-2; TRBD2 matches at 8 bases. With V trimmed by 11 bases and J by 3 bases, 8 bases remained unmatched. The CDR3 is 14 amino acids. Germline values: CDR1 MNHNS, CDR2 SASEGT. The CDR3 is CAASAAGDTGELFF. Written as DNA, the CDR3 is TGTGCCGCTTCGGCAGCGGGAGACACCGGGGAGCTGTTTTTT.

J is TRBJ2-1 and V is TRBV7-9, with D perhaps TRBD2 (6 bases). Per germline, CDR1 SEHNR and CDR2 FQNEAQ (reference sequence). The ends were cut back, 6 bases at V and 6 bases at J, with 18 bases in the middle. The CDR3 totals 15 residues. The CDR3 protein is CASSLGTLDINEQFF. DNA of the CDR3: TGTGCCAGCAGTTTGGGGACTCTCGACATCAATGAGCAGTTCTTC.

In this sample, this clonotype turned up many times. The rearrangement uses TRBV5-8 and TRBJ2-7, with a tentative D call TRBD2 (5 bases). CDR3 size: 13 residues. V shed 7 bases and J shed 9 bases, with 20 bases lying between them. Germline V gives CDR1 SGHTS, CDR2 YDEGEE. The CDR3 loop is CASRSRRERSQYF. For the CDR3, the DNA is TGTGCCAGCCGGTCACGAAGGGAGAGATCGCAGTACTTC.

The J gene is TRBJ2-7, the V gene TRBV6-5; the D is unclear. Deletions cut 0 bases from V and 0 bases from J, with 6 bases between. The CDR3 is made up of 14 amino acids. Germline V gene sequence: CDR1 MNHEY, CDR2 SVGAGI. DNA for the CDR3: TGTGCCAGCAGTTACTCAGGTGACTCCTACGAGCAGTACTTC. Translating it yields CASSYSGDSYEQYF.

This clonotype was recorded a few times. V is TRBV20-1 and J is TRBJ2-2; 7 positions match TRBD2. The CDR3 has 14 amino acids. The germline V gene has CDR1 DFQATT and CDR2 SNEGSKA (reference sequence). V lost 5 bases and J lost 4; bases outside the gene matches: 7. The CDR3 here is CSAFMTSSTGELFF. The CDR3 nucleotides are TGCAGTGCTTTTATGACTAGCAGCACCGGGGAGCTGTTTTTT.

The chain employs TRBV4-2 and TRBJ2-1; TRBD2 agrees at 9 bases. The length of the CDR3 is 18 residues. Looked up from germline, CDR1 is LGHNA and CDR2 is YNFKEQ. The V segment lost 0 bases and the J segment 6 bases; nucleotides outside the gene matches: 12. CDR3 residues: CASSQDLGGGRASNEQFF. The CDR3 DNA sequence: TGTGCCAGCAGCCAAGATTTAGGCGGCGGGAGGGCCTCCAATGAGCAGTTCTTC.

The chain joins TRBV25-1 to TRBJ2-2, with TRBD1 as a possible D gene (5 bases). The CDR3 is 15 amino acids. The ends were cut back, 3 bases at V and 5 bases at J, with 13 bases in the middle. The germline V gene encodes CDR1 MGHDK and CDR2 SYGVNS. In DNA, the CDR3 is TGTGCCAGCAGTGAGCTAAGGGGTAGAACCGGGGAGCTGTTTTTT. It translates to CASSELRGRTGELFF.

This clonotype occurred many times. This sequence joins TRBV27 and TRBJ2-1; D is perhaps TRBD2 (6 bases). Germline CDR1 is MNHEY and CDR2 is SMNVEV (reference sequence). V lost 1 base and J 0 bases, leaving 13 bases between the germline ends. This CDR3 has 17 amino acids. The CDR3 region is CASSLFGLTHSYNEQFF. CDR3 sequence (DNA): TGTGCCAGCAGTTTATTTGGACTAACCCACTCCTACAATGAGCAGTTCTTC.

Points on this clonotype: A read error may be the cause here, since a much bigger clone is one base away. V gene TRBV19 combines with J gene TRBJ2-5, with a weak D call TRBD2 (6 bases). From germline, CDR1 is LNHDA and CDR2 SQIVND (reference sequence). The CDR3 runs 15 residues. Deletions cut 8 bases from V and 5 bases from J, with 21 bases between. The CDR3 protein is CASGGRTQHGETQYF. The CDR3 DNA sequence: TGTGCCAGTGGTGGGAGGACTCAACATGGGGAGACCCAGTACTTC.

The chain has TRBV9 and TRBJ1-4; D call uncertain. The V gene lost 3 bases and the J gene lost 3 bases, with 9 bases spanning the gap. CDR1 is SGDLS and CDR2 is YYNGEE in the germline V gene. The CDR3 length is 14 residues. The CDR3 protein is CASSGVESNEKLFF. CDR3 in DNA: TGTGCCAGCAGCGGCGTCGAGTCTAATGAAAAACTGTTTTTT.

This clonotype was picked up a small number of times. The V call is TRBV6-1, the J call TRBJ1-4; tentatively, D is TRBD1 (5 bases). Germline assignment: CDR1 MNHNS and CDR2 SASEGT. This CDR3 comprises 15 residues. Trimming left V 2 bases short and J 6 bases short, with 13 bases between. CDR3 region: CASSEPPGFDEKLFF. Written as DNA, the CDR3 is TGTGCCAGCAGTGAACCGCCAGGGTTTGATGAAAAACTGTTTTTT.

This clonotype has at least ten counts. This chain connects TRBV6-1 to TRBJ1-1; unclear D gene. CDR1 and CDR2 from the germline V gene are MNHNS and SASEGT. Deletions cut 10 bases from V and 4 bases from J, with 10 bases between. The CDR3 is made up of 11 amino acids. CDR3 nucleotide sequence: TGTGCCATCTTTGACGGCACTGAAGCTTTCTTT. Protein sequence: CAIFDGTEAFF.